This TCR beta chain derives from a study of T cell repertoires in cytomegalovirus infection. This clonotype came up many times. MiXCR, run by TCRdb on the reads, gives a single entry per CDR3 protein. The repertoire holds around 440,000 distinct CDR3 sequences, with about 10% as singletons. The sequence was obtained from a human donor in good health (CMV status not recorded). Some clones in this sample may be carry-over from other donors' samples. The source material was PBMCs.

The CDR3 region is CASSLDQTSGRYQETQYF. The CDR3 nucleotides are TGTGCCAGCAGCTTAGATCAGACTAGCGGGAGGTACCAAGAGACCCAGTACTTC. The chain couples TRBV7-8 to TRBJ2-5, with 13 bases lining up with TRBD2. The CDR3 sequence is 18 residues long. V lost 1 base, J lost 0 bases, and 5 bases stayed unmatched. The V gene's germline CDR1 is SGHVS and CDR2 FQNEAQ.